Listed here is a single T cell receptor beta chain. The protocol was immunoSEQ multiplex PCR, while the TCRdb copy is restricted to in-frame clones and leaves out a portion. The sample carries about 92,000 clones, almost 95% recorded once. These data are taken from a study of T cell changes during pregnancy in multiple sclerosis. With 3 bases clipped from V and 3 bases from J, the junction kept 3 bases outside the gene matches. This CDR3 has 14 amino acids. Germline V gives CDR1 MDHEN, CDR2 SYDVKM. The sample here was peripheral blood, taken in the third trimester of pregnancy. The source of this sequence is a female donor with multiple sclerosis, enrolled in a pregnancy study. The genes are TRBV28 and TRBJ2-7; 9 bases map to TRBD1. The CDR3: CASSFGTGYYEQYF. Here the CDR3 DNA reads TGTGCCAGCAGTTTCGGGACAGGGTACTACGAGCAGTACTTC.